A selection of T cell receptor beta chains follows, all from one sample in a study of low-dose radiotherapy and immunotherapy resistance in tumors. TCRdb reprocessed the reads via MiXCR and lists one record per CDR3 protein. The sample lists more than 70,000 distinct CDR3 sequences, 20% to 25% occurring once. This specimen was PBMCs, taken after low-dose radiotherapy plus immunotherapy. The receptors stem from a female donor with ovarian cancer. The CDR3 runs from the conserved cysteine through the conserved F or W. D genes are given only for firm matches. Size values are once, few and many counts, or a class for expanded clones, and some rows have none.

abundance,j_gene,v_gene,d_gene,CDR3aa,CDR3nt
many,TRBJ2-5,TRBV14,-,CASSQDNPSGVETQYF,TGTGCCAGCAGCCAAGATAACCCCTCGGGCGTAGAGACCCAGTACTTC
-,TRBJ2-3,TRBV10-3,TRBD1,CAISDQADRGIEDTQYF,TGTGCCATCAGTGACCAGGCGGACAGGGGGATAGAAGATACGCAGTATTTT
many,TRBJ2-7,TRBV2,TRBD1,CASSEGRGPYEQYF,TGTGCCAGCAGTGAGGGCAGGGGGCCCTACGAGCAGTACTTC
-,TRBJ1-1,TRBV20-1,-,CSGSWGRNTEAFF,TGCAGTGGGTCTTGGGGGAGGAACACTGAAGCTTTCTTT
many,TRBJ2-5,TRBV20-1,TRBD1,CSAWTGAAQETQYF,TGCAGTGCCTGGACAGGGGCTGCCCAAGAGACCCAGTACTTC
many,TRBJ1-2,TRBV7-8,-,CASSSADSASNYGYTF,TGTGCCAGCAGCTCAGCCGACAGTGCTTCTAACTATGGCTACACCTTC
many,TRBJ2-7,TRBV5-1,TRBD1,CASSLDRGSYEQYF,TGCGCCAGCAGCTTGGACAGGGGATCCTACGAGCAGTACTTC
once,TRBJ2-1,TRBV14,-,CASSHDRPIQTYNEQFF,TGTGCCAGCAGCCACGACAGGCCTATCCAAACCTACAATGAGCAGTTCTTC
-,TRBJ2-1,TRBV27,TRBD2,CASTPSSGSNEQFF,TGTGCCAGCACCCCGTCTAGCGGGAGTAATGAGCAGTTCTTC
many,TRBJ1-4,TRBV7-9,-,CASSRITGWRANEKLFF,TGTGCCAGCAGCCGAATTACAGGGTGGCGAGCTAATGAAAAACTGTTTTTT
-,TRBJ1-3,TRBV5-6,-,CASSPTGGNTIYF,TGTGCCAGCAGCCCGACCGGCGGGAACACCATATATTTT